The TCR beta chain described here comes from a study of beta chain features in type 1 diabetes. Details on this clone: The antigen is not known.

Once sorted, every population was more than 95% pure. The investigators reverse transcribed all of the isolated RNA, so they sequenced expressed TCRB transcripts. The assay was immunoSEQ multiplex PCR, and TCRdb's table has in-frame clones only and misses some. The repertoire includes around 340,000 clones, roughly a fifth of them detected once, and approximately 0.041% sits in the top ten. Study-wide findings and caveats: Across all four CD4+ subsets, people with type 1 diabetes showed modestly shorter TCRB CDR3s. Insertions at VDJ junctions were less frequent in type 1 diabetes patients. These patients also deleted more nucleotides at the same junctions. Healthy donors had naive, central memory and Treg TCRB repertoires that appeared less similar than those seen among patients.

Per germline, CDR1 SGHVS and CDR2 FNYEAQ. The junction had 14 bases not matched to a gene; V was cut back by 2 bases and J by 6 bases. The length of the CDR3 is 17 residues. The TCR comes from a woman aged 18 to 35 in good health. This rearrangement joins TRBV7-6 to TRBJ2-7, with 9 bases aligning to TRBD2. Input material: naive CD4+ T cells from blood. This CDR3 is CASSLMDSGSNYGEQYF. DNA for the CDR3: TGTGCCAGCAGCTTAATGGATAGCGGGAGCAACTACGGCGAGCAGTACTTC.